This T cell receptor (beta chain) appears in the sequencing data of a study of shared clonotypes between healthy human individuals. Study information: Three CD4 naive, three CD4 memory, two CD8 naive and one CD8 memory plate were used per donor.

In germline, CDR1 is GTSNPN, CDR2 SVGIG (reference sequence). The CDR3 loop spans 13 amino acids. This clone was detected only once. In replicate PCRs of sorted subsets, about 200 ng DNA, approximately 30,000 T cell genomes, was used. In the source study's methods: ImmunoSEQ only sent back junction sequences with no quality scores, so filtering was done differently. Sequencing was performed with immunoSEQ multiplex PCR; in TCRdb, only in-frame clones are kept and a portion is missing. V, J and clone size are taken as reported in that table, and D and trimming were inferred from the DNA itself. The data show about a million clones, around 76% seen once.

Sequenced material: memory CD4+ T cells sorted from blood. Subset reported: CD45RA-negative fraction. This clonotype was obtained from a man between 18 and 29 years old in good health. The rearrangement joins TRBV30 to TRBJ2-5, with no clear D. The DNA matches TRBJ2-7 better at its end, which makes the J call doubtful. The CDR3 sequence: CAWSVSRVYEQYF. DNA of the CDR3: TGTGCCTGGAGTGTAAGTAGGGTTTACGAGCAGTACTTC.